The 30 T cell receptor beta chains reported below all come from one sample, sequenced in a study of CD8 T cells in ankylosing spondylitis. Overall study findings and caveats: Typical of ankylosing spondylitis blood, it appeared, was a TCR beta motif of several highly homologous variants.

TCRdb fed the 5' RACE reads into MiXCR, producing one record per CDR3 protein. Of more than 300,000 distinct CDR3 sequences in the sample, around 8% are singletons; the top ten hold 14% to 15%. Their antigens are not known. The sequencing input was blood, either unsorted or a sorted T cell fraction (not recorded which). All receptors derive from a male donor with ankylosing spondylitis.

There are many counts of this clonotype. The chain has TRBV20-1 and TRBJ2-7; D might be TRBD2 (5 bases). The CDR3 spans 13 residues. The V gene's germline CDR1 is DFQATT and CDR2 SNEGSKA (reference sequence). V lost 1 base, J lost 1 base, and 8 bases lay in between. CDR3: CSARGTQSYEQYF. The CDR3 DNA reads as TGCAGTGCTAGAGGGACTCAATCCTACGAGCAGTACTTC.

This clonotype was picked up many times. The chain couples TRBV6-1 to TRBJ1-2; a weak D match, TRBD1 (6 bases). CDR3 length: 14 residues. CDR1 is MNHNS, CDR2 SASEGT, per germline. Trimming pared 8 bases from V and 4 bases from J, leaving 17 bases between. CDR3 DNA sequence: TGTGCCAGCGGAAAACAGGGAGGGGGCTATGGCTACACCTTC. This codes for CASGKQGGGYGYTF.

The gene calls are TRBV28 and TRBJ2-7, with 8 bases identical to TRBD1. Trimming removed 7 bases from V and 5 bases from J; junction bases left unmatched: 10. CDR1 MDHEN and CDR2 SYDVKM come from the germline V gene. The CDR3 covers 14 residues. CDR3 DNA: TGTGCCAGCAAAACGGACAGGGTTATCAACGAGCAGTACTTC. It translates to CASKTDRVINEQYF.

This clonotype appeared a few times. The rearrangement links TRBV29-1 to TRBJ2-2; possibly TRBD1 for D (6 bases). The germline CDR1 and CDR2 sequences are SQVTM and ANQGSEA. The CDR3 sequence is 12 residues long. The ends were cut back, 3 bases at V and 6 bases at J, with 8 bases in the middle. The CDR3 reads CSVDGGAGELFF. CDR3 DNA sequence: TGCAGCGTTGATGGGGGCGCCGGGGAGCTGTTTTTT.

V and J are TRBV5-1 and TRBJ2-1, with 8 bases lining up with TRBD2. J lost 8 bases, V lost 4 bases, and 5 bases had no gene match. Germline CDR1 SGHRS, CDR2 YFSETQ. The CDR3 is 13 amino acids. CDR3 DNA: TGCGCCAGCAGCCCGGGAGGGCCTTATGAGCAGTTCTTC. Translating it yields CASSPGGPYEQFF.

The rearrangement uses TRBV5-5 and TRBJ2-3, with a weak D call TRBD2 (7 bases). Trimming took 2 bases from V and 4 from J, leaving 17 bases between them. From germline, CDR1 is SGHKS and CDR2 YYEKEE (reference sequence). CDR3 length equals 16 residues. CDR3 nucleotides: TGTGCCAGCAGCTTCGCCTTCAGGGGAGGGGCAGATACGCAGTATTTT. Its translation is CASSFAFRGGADTQYF.

This clonotype was detected many times. The chain joins TRBV6-5 to TRBJ2-1; 8 nucleotides match TRBD2. V lost 3 bases and J lost 5; bases outside the gene matches: 6. The CDR3 contains 15 residues. Germline values: CDR1 MNHEY, CDR2 SVGAGI. CDR3 loop: CASSYNGRGDNEQFF. CDR3 sequence (DNA): TGTGCCAGCAGTTATAACGGGAGGGGGGACAATGAGCAGTTCTTC.

This clonotype was picked up a small number of times. The chain links TRBV6-6 to TRBJ1-1; D not resolved. Deletions cut 4 bases from V and 2 bases from J, with 8 bases between. The CDR3 has 13 residues. Per germline, CDR1 MNHNY and CDR2 SVGAGI (reference sequence). CDR3 loop: CASSWVSNTEAFF. Here the CDR3 DNA reads TGTGCCAGCAGTTGGGTTTCAAACACTGAAGCTTTCTTT.

This clonotype was counted a few times. The J gene is TRBJ2-1, the V gene TRBV19, with D maybe TRBD1 (6 bases). Germline CDR1 and CDR2: LNHDA and SQIVND (reference sequence). This CDR3 has 14 amino acids. V was pared by 0 bases and J by 8 bases, with 11 bases between. The CDR3 sequence is CASSIDRQADEQFF. The DNA for the CDR3 is TGTGCCAGTAGTATAGATCGACAGGCCGATGAGCAGTTCTTC.

The V gene is TRBV11-2, the J gene TRBJ2-1; 8 bases map to TRBD2. CDR3 length: 15 amino acids. Germline-derived CDR1 and CDR2 are SGHAT and FQNNGV. Losses at the gene ends were 6 bases for V and 6 bases for J; bases not matched to a gene: 10. The CDR3 sequence is CASRPGTRRFNEQFF. The CDR3 DNA is TGTGCCAGCAGGCCCGGGACTAGACGGTTCAATGAGCAGTTCTTC. Together with reference TRBV11-2 and TRBJ2-1, the CDR3 gives the full variable domain: EAGVAQSPRYKIIEKRQSVAFWCNPISGHATLYWYQQILGQGPKLLIQFQNNGVVDDSQLPKDRFSAERLKGVDSTLKIQPAKLEDSAVYLCASRPGTRRFNEQFFGPGTRLTVL.

This clonotype has more than one count but fewer than ten. The chain employs TRBV9 and TRBJ2-7; 11 bases agree with TRBD1. CDR3 length: 14 residues. Germline trimming cut 0 bases from V and 5 bases from J; bases unmatched to any gene: 1. Germline CDR1 and CDR2: SGDLS and YYNGEE. CDR3 coding DNA: TGTGCCAGCAGCGTAGTGGGACAGGGGGACGAGCAGTACTTC. Amino acids: CASSVVGQGDEQYF.

This clonotype showed up just a few times. This sequence joins TRBV28 and TRBJ1-5; D might be TRBD1 (5 bases). The germline V gene encodes CDR1 MDHEN and CDR2 SYDVKM. Trimming stripped 5 bases from V and 4 bases from J, with 18 bases between. The CDR3 runs to 16 residues. The CDR3 DNA is TGTGCCAGCAGTAGGCAGGGTAGCGGCGAAAATCAGCCCCAGCATTTT. It translates to CASSRQGSGENQPQHF.

In its sample, this clonotype was seen a few times. The J gene is TRBJ2-1, the V gene TRBV7-2; 12 bases match TRBD1. The length of the CDR3 is 16 residues. V lost 3 bases to trimming and J lost 6 bases; unmatched junction nucleotides: 6. Germline V gene sequence: CDR1 SGHTA, CDR2 FQGNSA. CDR3 residues: CASSFRGTGGRNEQFF. The CDR3 DNA reads TGTGCCAGCAGCTTCCGCGGGACAGGGGGCCGCAATGAGCAGTTCTTC.

This clonotype came up many times. The J gene is TRBJ2-7, the V gene TRBV19; D possibly corresponds to TRBD2 (6 bases). V lost 4 bases, J lost 2 bases, and 12 bases lay in between. Germline values: CDR1 LNHDA, CDR2 SQIVND (reference sequence). The CDR3 length is 14 residues. DNA for the CDR3: TGTGCCAGTAGTAAGAACGGGAGTCCCTACGAGCAGTACTTC. Translated: CASSKNGSPYEQYF.

The chain joins TRBV7-2 to TRBJ2-1; TRBD2 aligns across 10 bases. In germline, CDR1 is SGHTA, CDR2 FQGNSA. V lost 6 bases to trimming and J lost 4 bases; unmatched junction nucleotides: 6. The CDR3 consists of 15 residues. Here the CDR3 reads CASRETSGPYNEQFF. The CDR3 region has the DNA TGTGCCAGCAGGGAGACTAGCGGGCCTTACAATGAGCAGTTCTTC.

This clonotype was seen a handful of times. This chain connects TRBV4-1 to TRBJ1-4; D is unresolved. The CDR3 spans 15 residues. CDR1 and CDR2 from the germline V gene are MGHRA and YSYEKL. The ends were cut back, 3 bases at V and 0 bases at J, with 8 bases in the middle. The CDR3 sequence is CASSHQDSTNEKLFF. CDR3 nucleotide sequence: TGCGCCAGCAGCCACCAGGATTCAACTAATGAAAAACTGTTTTTT.

This clonotype was seen at least ten times. The V call is TRBV3-1, the J call TRBJ1-2; 7 nucleotides match TRBD1. CDR1 is LGHDT and CDR2 is YNNKEL in the germline V gene (reference sequence). The CDR3 is 13 residues long. J lost 4 bases, V lost 3 bases, and 2 bases had no gene match. CDR3 region: CASSQDRIYGYTF. CDR3 coding DNA: TGTGCCAGCAGCCAGGACAGGATCTATGGCTACACCTTC.

This chain uses TRBV20-1 with TRBJ2-6; 8 nucleotides match TRBD1. This CDR3 has 16 amino acids. The V and J ends lost 5 bases and 0 bases, in that order; junction bases with no gene match: 6. Germline V gene data show CDR1 as DFQATT and CDR2 as SNEGSKA (reference sequence). The CDR3 is CSASPTGDSGANVLTF. For the CDR3, the DNA is TGCAGTGCTTCCCCGACAGGGGACTCTGGGGCCAACGTCCTGACTTTC.

This clonotype was detected a few times. The chain recombines TRBV24-1 with TRBJ2-7; D not certain. The CDR3 is 14 amino acids. Looked up from germline, CDR1 is KGHDR and CDR2 is SFDVKD. V was clipped by 3 bases and J by 9 bases, with 17 bases between them. The chain's CDR3 is CATSDPPFRVGQYF. The CDR3 DNA reads TGTGCCACCAGTGATCCGCCGTTTAGGGTCGGGCAGTACTTC.

The V call is TRBV5-1, the J call TRBJ2-4; D might be TRBD2 (5 bases). The CDR3 runs 16 residues. Germline assignment: CDR1 SGHRS and CDR2 YFSETQ. V lost 0 bases to trimming and J lost 4 bases, with 14 bases between them. CDR3 loop: CASSLELAGGKNIQYF. For the CDR3, the DNA is TGCGCCAGCAGCTTGGAATTGGCTGGAGGAAAAAACATTCAGTACTTC.

The chain combines TRBV7-2 with TRBJ2-7; no reliable D call. Between the trimmed V and J ends, which lost 0 bases and 2 bases, there was a span of 8 bases. This CDR3 is 14 amino acids long. The germline gives CDR1 SGHTA, CDR2 FQGNSA. The CDR3 DNA reads TGTGCCAGCAGCTTAGCTCCAGGAACCTACGAGCAGTACTTC. Encoded protein: CASSLAPGTYEQYF.

This clonotype was seen ten or more times. The chain joins TRBV4-1 to TRBJ2-3; D is unclear. Trimming cost V 2 bases and J 6 bases, with 12 bases left between them. The CDR3 totals 14 residues. The V gene's germline CDR1 is MGHRA and CDR2 YSYEKL. CDR3 bases: TGCGCCAGCAGCCAACCAGGACGCAAGGATACGCAGTATTTT. Amino acid sequence: CASSQPGRKDTQYF.

This clonotype occurred many times. The V call is TRBV3-1, the J call TRBJ2-1; no firm D call. CDR1 LGHDT and CDR2 YNNKEL come from the germline V gene (reference sequence). This CDR3 is 18 amino acids long. Trimming pared 0 bases from V and 8 bases from J, leaving 23 bases between. The CDR3 sequence: CASSQDRVSDDIWDEQFF. DNA for the CDR3: TGTGCCAGCAGCCAAGATAGGGTGTCCGACGACATTTGGGATGAGCAGTTCTTC.

This clonotype came up a few times. The chain is built from TRBV6-1 and TRBJ2-2, with 7 bases identical to TRBD2. The CDR3 runs 17 residues. V shed 5 bases and J 5 bases; nucleotides not matched to a gene: 14. Germline CDR1 MNHNS, CDR2 SASEGT. The CDR3 nucleotides are TGTGCCAGCAGTAATTACTGGGCCGGGGAGGGGACCGGGGAGCTGTTTTTT. Its translation: CASSNYWAGEGTGELFF.

The chain uses TRBV5-1 and TRBJ2-7; tentatively, D is TRBD2 (6 bases). This CDR3 is 15 amino acids long. Looked up from germline, CDR1 is SGHRS and CDR2 is YFSETQ. Trimming stripped 4 bases from V and 2 bases from J, with 16 bases between. CDR3 bases: TGCGCCAGCAGCCGGAACGGGGGTAGCGCCTACGAGCAGTACTTC. Protein sequence: CASSRNGGSAYEQYF.

The V gene is TRBV20-1, the J gene TRBJ2-3, with 8 positions matching TRBD1. The CDR3 sequence is 16 residues long. Trimming removed 0 bases from V and 6 bases from J; junction bases left unmatched: 11. Germline V gene sequence: CDR1 DFQATT, CDR2 SNEGSKA (reference sequence). Written as DNA, the CDR3 is TGCAGTGCTAGAGATTCGTCTACAGGGGGTGTTGATACGCAGTATTTT. This encodes CSARDSSTGGVDTQYF.

A few counts support this clonotype. This chain connects TRBV7-9 to TRBJ2-1; 8 bases fit TRBD1. CDR1 and CDR2 (germline): SEHNR, FQNEAQ (reference sequence). After removal of 8 bases from V and 4 bases from J, the junction contained 7 bases not matched to a gene. This CDR3 spans 14 amino acids. This chain's CDR3 is CASETGTGYNEQFF. For the CDR3, the DNA is TGTGCCAGCGAAACCGGGACAGGATACAATGAGCAGTTCTTC.

This rearrangement joins TRBV7-9 to TRBJ2-1; TRBD1 matches 7 bases. V was pared by 5 bases and J by 7 bases, with 5 bases of the junction left unmatched. The CDR3 is 13 residues long. CDR1 and CDR2 from the germline V gene are SEHNR and FQNEAQ (reference sequence). The CDR3 DNA follows: TGTGCCAGCAGCAAGACAGGGACGAATGAGCAGTTCTTC. Amino acid sequence: CASSKTGTNEQFF.

The chain employs TRBV4-1 and TRBJ2-7; 9 nucleotides align to TRBD2. Looked up from germline, CDR1 is MGHRA and CDR2 is YSYEKL. The CDR3 loop spans 15 amino acids. Trimming at V came to 4 bases and at J to 6 bases, leaving 10 bases not matched to a gene. The CDR3 loop is CASSPVAGGLTEQYF. In nucleotides, the CDR3 is TGCGCCAGCAGCCCCGTTGCGGGAGGGCTCACCGAGCAGTACTTC.

This clonotype was seen ten or more times. V gene TRBV14 combines with J gene TRBJ1-1; D ambiguous. V dropped 4 bases and J dropped 0 bases, with 6 bases sitting between them. CDR1 is SGHDN, CDR2 FVKESK, per germline. This CDR3 is built from 13 residues. For the CDR3, the DNA is TGTGCCAGCAGCCCGCGGATGAACACTGAAGCTTTCTTT. Its translation is CASSPRMNTEAFF.